The present entry profiles one T cell receptor beta chain with its context. Antigen unknown. The record originates from a study of human T cells and chemical hapten exposure. Overall study context: Patients additionally received therapeutic doses of diphenylcyclopropenone on the scalp once a week, and this continued throughout the approximately 26-week study. General study points: Relative to control repertoires, expanded TCRs gave rise to significantly more large CDR3 similarity clusters.

Per germline, CDR1 SGHNT and CDR2 YYREEE (reference sequence). This CDR3 is 17 amino acids long. With 1 base removed from V and 0 bases from J, the gap between germline ends came to 13 bases. MiXCR was run by TCRdb on the RACE reads, yielding one entry per CDR3 protein. The table includes roughly 200,000 distinct CDR3 sequences, around a quarter detected once. As for time point: patch test 3, about 24 weeks after DPC sensitization. As for treatment: therapeutic diphenylcyclopropenone sensitization with weekly scalp DPC. The clonotype comes from a woman aged 40 to 50 with alopecia areata. Some clones in this sample may be carry-over from other donors' samples. Sequenced material: whole blood, taken in connection with sensitization to the hapten diphenylcyclopropenone (DPC). V gene TRBV5-4 combines with J gene TRBJ2-2; D is undetermined. The CDR3 here is CASSLLYLSTNTGELFF. CDR3 bases: TGTGCCAGCAGCTTGTTATATCTGTCGACGAACACCGGGGAGCTGTTTTTT.